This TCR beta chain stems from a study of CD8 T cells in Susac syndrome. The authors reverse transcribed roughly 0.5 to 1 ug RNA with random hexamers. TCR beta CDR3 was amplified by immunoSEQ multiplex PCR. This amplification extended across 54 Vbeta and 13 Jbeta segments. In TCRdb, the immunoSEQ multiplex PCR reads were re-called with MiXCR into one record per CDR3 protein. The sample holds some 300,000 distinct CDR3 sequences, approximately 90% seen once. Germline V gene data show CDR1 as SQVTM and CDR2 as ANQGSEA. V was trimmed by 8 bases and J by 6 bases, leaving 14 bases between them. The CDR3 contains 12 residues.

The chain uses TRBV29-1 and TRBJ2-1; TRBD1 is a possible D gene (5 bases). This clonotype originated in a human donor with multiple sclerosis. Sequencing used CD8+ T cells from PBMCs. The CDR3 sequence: CSTPVGPNEQFF. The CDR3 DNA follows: TGCAGCACCCCTGTGGGGCCCAATGAGCAGTTCTTC.